This T cell receptor (beta chain) stems from a study of shared clonotypes between healthy human individuals (TCRdb year 2020). The study in broad terms: The cohort comprised a couple of women and a few men aged 18 to 49 years. Leukapheresis yielded between about 0.85 and 10 billion PBMCs per donor. The study deeply sequenced blood TCR repertoires of 5 or 6 healthy adults to estimate repertoire size and the extent of clonotype sharing between individuals. Per donor, three plates each were used for CD4 naive and CD4 memory, two for CD8 naive, and one for CD8 memory. To increase sequencing depth and limit assay-specific biases, TCR repertoire library preparation and sequencing were carried out by different laboratories using diverse techniques. Results the study describes overall, beyond this receptor: Pairwise subsampling led to the expectation that sequencing depth would affect the degree of clonotype sharing among donors. Incomplete sequencing was indicated by rarefaction of sorted-subset datasets, despite the large sequencing depth. Larger estimated clonotype richness was generally found for naive subsets than for memory subsets. The small number of donors limited the genetic and exposure-history diversity represented. Compared with non-shared clonotypes, clonotypes shared by all four sorted-subset donors had higher generation probabilities. Sampling was restricted to blood, and TCR repertoires in tissues likely differ from the TCR repertoires found in blood. Around 5.4% of naive CD4, 3.5% of naive CD8, 2% to 2.5% of memory CD4, and around 0.42% of memory CD8 clonotypes were shared across several donors.

Healthy HIV-negative adults with no recently reported acute infections or vaccinations were included as donors. Every donor was a Caucasian adult residing in Nashville, Tennessee, USA. CD8 memory samples combined magnetically selected CD45RO+ cells with CCR7-negative CD45RA+ effector memory (TemRA) cells. After blood collection by leukapheresis, PBMCs were isolated using Ficoll-Histopaque density gradient centrifugation and then cryopreserved in the vapor phase of liquid nitrogen. Analytical flow cytometry was used to check the purity and quantity of every magnetically sorted T cell population. Each sorted fraction had its genomic DNA isolated and then quantified by UV absorbance on a Nanodrop 2000c. To note about this clone: Its antigen remains unidentified. The record has no base qualities; no much larger clone is one base away.

TCR CDR3 regions were amplified from genomic DNA by multiplex PCR using the deep immunoSEQ assay. For each cell subset, the extracted genomic DNA was distributed evenly across all wells of several immunoSEQ 96-well plates, and each plate served as one replicate. Each replicate PCR for sorted subsets received roughly 0.2 ug genomic DNA, equal to roughly 33,000 T cell genomes. Purified libraries were quantified with a Qubit 3.0 fluorometer, sized on a Bioanalyzer 2100, and re-quantified with the KAPA Library Quantification kit. Every immunoSEQ 96-well plate was sequenced on a dedicated single-read 150-cycle Illumina NextSeq 550 flow cell. As for how the authors treated the data: The immunoSEQ output contained only junctional sequences without quality scores, so filtering could not match that applied to full-length reads. To assign V/J genes and CDR3, sequences were annotated using PyIR, a Python wrapper for IgBLAST v1.9, with IMGT germline references. Reads with weak V/J assignments (E-value above 1e-6), missing CDR3, stop codons, out-of-frame junctions, or ambiguous translated residues were removed. A V3J clonotype was defined by an identical inferred V gene, J gene, and CDR3 amino acid sequence. Percentage overlap between repertoires was calculated by dividing the number of shared unique clonotypes by the size of the smaller repertoire. Richness of each repertoire was evaluated using RTK rarefaction, the Chao1 estimator, and Recon v2.1 estimates of unobserved clonotypes. OLGA was used to compute generation probabilities for all TCRbeta clonotypes that the gDNA method yielded from several donors. The source is immuneACCESS, and TCRdb retained only in-frame sequences with V and J called. Part of the clones is not carried over; for the studies checked, unresolved V genes explain less than half of this, and the remainder is unexplained. V and J calls and clone size are given by that table; D and trimming were obtained from the DNA. The sample profile shows 600,000 to 750,000 clones; about 90% of them were found once. 30% to 35% of the sample goes to the ten largest clones.

V was cut back by 2 bases and J by 5 bases, leaving a gap of 12 bases between them. Counted from cysteine to phenylalanine, this CDR3 has 14 amino acids. Just CDR3 DNA is preserved here, 42 bases in frame from base 1. The germline V gene specifies SGHVS as CDR1 and FQNEAQ as CDR2. Sequencing was performed on memory CD8+ T cells from PBMCs. Reading the label with the study, this specimen's cell subset or site is: CD45RO+ cells pooled with CCR7-negative TemRA cells. The clonotype originates from a man aged 18-30 years in good health. Some clones in this sample may be carry-over from other donors' samples. The chain joins TRBV7-8 to TRBJ1-1; TRBD1 is a possible D gene, resting on 5 matching bases. The DNA is as follows: TGTGCCAGCAGCTTAACGACGGGGGGGACTGAAGCTTTCTTT. Its protein reads: CASSLTTGGTEAFF.